The clone carrying this T cell receptor beta chain was detected a few times. Its antigen is not known. These data originate in a study of T cell responses to AZD1222 COVID-19 vaccine. Using immunoSEQ multiplex PCR, the repertoire was profiled, and TCRdb retains in-frame clones only, with some absent. The sample records 80,000 or so clones, over 60% being singletons. Study-level findings and limits: Among spike-specific TCRs, nearly half reportedly target unmutated variant regions. White British ancestry dominated among donors, who included more females, and clonal diversity was possibly underestimated.

There are 16 residues in the CDR3. V shed 0 bases and J shed 0 bases, with 7 bases lying between them. The germline CDR1 and CDR2 sequences are SGHDT and YYEEEE. The clonotype comes from an adult who received the MenACWY meningococcal vaccine as a control. Here the sequenced sample was peripheral blood, taken 28 days after the second dose of the MenACWY control vaccine. The rearrangement uses TRBV5-6 and TRBJ2-6, with D unresolved. The CDR3 reads CASSLGLFSGANVLTF. For the CDR3, the DNA is TGTGCCAGCAGCTTGGGTCTATTCTCTGGGGCCAACGTCCTGACTTTC.